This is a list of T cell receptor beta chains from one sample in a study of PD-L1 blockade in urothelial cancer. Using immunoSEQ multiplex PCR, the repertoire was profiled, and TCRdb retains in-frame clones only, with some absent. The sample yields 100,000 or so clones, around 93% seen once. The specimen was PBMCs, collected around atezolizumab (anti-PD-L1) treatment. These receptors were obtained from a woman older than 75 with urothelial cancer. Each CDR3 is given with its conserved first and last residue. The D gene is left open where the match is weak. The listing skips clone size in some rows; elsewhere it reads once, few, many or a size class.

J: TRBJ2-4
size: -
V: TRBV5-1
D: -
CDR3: CASSERVGGIQYF
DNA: TGCGCCAGCAGCGAGCGGGTGGGTGGCATTCAGTACTTC

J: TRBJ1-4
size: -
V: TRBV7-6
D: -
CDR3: CASSFTGSATNEKLFF
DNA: TGTGCCAGCAGCTTCACAGGGTCCGCAACTAATGAAAAACTGTTTTTT

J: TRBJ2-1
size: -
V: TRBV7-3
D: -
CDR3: CASSLSLVGEQFF
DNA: TGTGCCAGCAGCTTATCCCTAGTCGGCGAGCAGTTCTTC

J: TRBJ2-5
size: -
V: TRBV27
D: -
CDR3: CASSSGSQETQYF
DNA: TGTGCCAGCAGTTCCGGGTCCCAAGAGACCCAGTACTTC

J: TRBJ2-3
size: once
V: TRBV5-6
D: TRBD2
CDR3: CASSLDGRAVTQYF
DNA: TGTGCCAGCAGCTTGGACGGGAGGGCCGTTACGCAGTATTTT

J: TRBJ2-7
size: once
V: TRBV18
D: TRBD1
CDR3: CASSRSGQGSYEQYF
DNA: TGTGCCAGCTCACGGTCGGGACAGGGTTCCTACGAGCAGTACTTC

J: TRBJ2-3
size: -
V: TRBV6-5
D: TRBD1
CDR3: CASSVDRGLADTQYF
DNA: TGTGCCAGCAGCGTGGACAGGGGGCTTGCAGATACGCAGTATTTT

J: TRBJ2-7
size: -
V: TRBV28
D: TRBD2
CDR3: CASSTGTSGAYEQYF
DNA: TGTGCCAGCAGTACCGGGACTAGCGGAGCCTACGAGCAGTACTTC

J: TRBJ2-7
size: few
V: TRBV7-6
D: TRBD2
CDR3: CASSLTLAGVSEQYF
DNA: TGTGCCAGCAGCTTAACCCTAGCGGGAGTGTCCGAGCAGTACTTC

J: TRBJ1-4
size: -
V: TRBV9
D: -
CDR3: CASSGAGTQNEKLFF
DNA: TGTGCCAGCAGCGGTGCGGGGACGCAAAATGAAAAACTGTTTTTT

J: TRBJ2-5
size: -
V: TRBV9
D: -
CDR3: CASSVGVETQYF
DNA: TGTGCCAGCAGCGTAGGCGTGGAGACCCAGTACTTC

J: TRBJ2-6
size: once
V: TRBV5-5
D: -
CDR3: CASSSPSRAFSGANVLTF
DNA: TGTGCCAGCAGCTCCCCGTCCAGGGCGTTCTCTGGGGCCAACGTCCTGACTTTC

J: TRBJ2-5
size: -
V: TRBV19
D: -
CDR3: CASSGLGTQETQYF
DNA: TGTGCCAGTAGTGGGCTGGGGACTCAAGAGACCCAGTACTTC

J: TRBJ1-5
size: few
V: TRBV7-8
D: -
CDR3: CASSFSGFNQPQHF
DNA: TGTGCCAGCAGCTTCTCCGGGTTCAATCAGCCCCAGCATTTT

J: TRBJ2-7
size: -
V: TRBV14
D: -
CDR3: CASSQVVGRTAYEQYF
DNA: TGTGCCAGCAGCCAAGTTGTGGGCCGAACCGCCTACGAGCAGTACTTC

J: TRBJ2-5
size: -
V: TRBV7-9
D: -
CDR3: CASSPIWGDQETQYF
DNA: TGTGCCAGCAGCCCGATTTGGGGGGACCAAGAGACCCAGTACTTC

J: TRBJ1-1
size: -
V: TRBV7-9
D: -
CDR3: CASSFYPPNTEAFF
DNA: TGTGCCAGCAGCTTTTATCCCCCGAACACTGAAGCTTTCTTT

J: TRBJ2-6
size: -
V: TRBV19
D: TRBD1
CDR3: CASSDGQGSFAGANVLTF
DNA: TGTGCCAGTAGTGACGGACAGGGCTCCTTCGCCGGGGCCAACGTCCTGACTTTC

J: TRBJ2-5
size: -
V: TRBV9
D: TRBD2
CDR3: CASSVGGGRYLQETQYF
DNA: TGTGCCAGCAGCGTAGGTGGCGGGAGGTACCTCCAAGAGACCCAGTACTTC

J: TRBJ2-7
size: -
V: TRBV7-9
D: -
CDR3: CASSLEGGPYEQYF
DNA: TGTGCCAGCAGCTTAGAAGGGGGACCCTACGAGCAGTACTTC

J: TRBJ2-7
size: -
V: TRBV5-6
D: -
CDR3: CASSPWGSLVYEQYF
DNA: TGTGCCAGCAGCCCCTGGGGCAGCTTGGTCTACGAGCAGTACTTC

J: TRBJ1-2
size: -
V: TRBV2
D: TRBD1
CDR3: CASRGDRGPGYTF
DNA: TGTGCCAGCAGGGGAGACAGGGGGCCCGGCTACACCTTC

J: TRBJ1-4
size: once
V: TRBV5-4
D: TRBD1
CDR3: CASSLARDRGEKLFF
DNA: TGTGCCAGCAGCTTGGCCCGGGACAGGGGTGAAAAACTGTTTTTT

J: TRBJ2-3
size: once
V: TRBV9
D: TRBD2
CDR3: CASSQGLARTDTQYF
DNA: TGTGCCAGCAGCCAAGGACTAGCGCGCACAGATACGCAGTATTTT

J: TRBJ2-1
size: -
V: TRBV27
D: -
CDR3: CATLLAPGAYNELFF
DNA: TGTGCCACCCTGCTAGCTCCAGGGGCCTACAATGAGCTGTTCTTC

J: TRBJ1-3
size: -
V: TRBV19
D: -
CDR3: CASRSGNTIYF
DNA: TGTGCCAGTAGAAGCGGAAACACCATATATTTT

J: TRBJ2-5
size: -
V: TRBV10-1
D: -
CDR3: CASSDPGLLETQYF
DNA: TGCGCCAGCAGTGACCCAGGTCTCTTGGAGACCCAGTACTTC

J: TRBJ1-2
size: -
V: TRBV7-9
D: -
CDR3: CASSLGGASGYTF
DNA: TGTGCCAGCAGCTTAGGGGGAGCTAGTGGCTACACCTTC

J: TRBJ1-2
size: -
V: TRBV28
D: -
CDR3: CASSSTRSEGYTF
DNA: TGTGCCAGCAGTTCAACTCGGTCGGAGGGCTACACCTTC

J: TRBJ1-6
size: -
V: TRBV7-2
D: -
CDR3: CASSPPRGSPLHF
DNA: TGTGCCAGCAGCCCCCCAAGGGGTTCACCCCTCCACTTT

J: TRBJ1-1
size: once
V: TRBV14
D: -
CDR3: CASTPRKGDEAFF
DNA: TGTGCCAGCACTCCTAGGAAAGGAGATGAAGCTTTCTTT

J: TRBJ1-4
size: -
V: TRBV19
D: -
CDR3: CASSMNAPTGKLFF
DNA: TGTGCCAGTAGTATGAACGCCCCTACCGGAAAACTGTTTTTT

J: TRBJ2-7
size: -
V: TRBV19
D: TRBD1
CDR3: CASSISGDRLYEQYF
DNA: TGTGCCAGTAGTATTTCAGGGGACAGACTCTACGAGCAGTACTTC

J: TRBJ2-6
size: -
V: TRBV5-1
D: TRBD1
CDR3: CASSLASGQGLVGANVLTF
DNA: TGCGCCAGCAGCTTGGCCTCGGGACAGGGTCTCGTTGGAGCCAACGTCCTGACTTTC

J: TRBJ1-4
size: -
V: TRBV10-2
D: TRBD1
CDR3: CASRPDRDSNEKLFF
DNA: TGCGCCAGCAGGCCGGACCGGGACAGTAATGAAAAACTGTTTTTT

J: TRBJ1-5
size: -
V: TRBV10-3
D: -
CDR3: CAISESTGLKDQPQHF
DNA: TGTGCCATCAGTGAGTCGACAGGACTTAAGGATCAGCCCCAGCATTTT

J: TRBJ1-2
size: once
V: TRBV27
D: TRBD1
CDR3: CASSFYSTGGNYGYTF
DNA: TGTGCCAGCAGTTTCTACTCGACAGGGGGGAACTATGGCTACACCTTC

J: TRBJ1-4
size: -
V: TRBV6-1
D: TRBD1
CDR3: CASSRTGGISEKLFF
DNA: TGTGCCAGCAGCCGCACAGGGGGGATAAGTGAAAAACTGTTTTTT

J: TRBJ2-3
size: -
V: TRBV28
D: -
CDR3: CASSYVGAGTDTQYF
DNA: TGTGCCAGCAGTTATGTAGGGGCGGGGACAGATACGCAGTATTTT

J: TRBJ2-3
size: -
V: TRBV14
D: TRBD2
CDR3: CASSQFPGLAGDTDTQYF
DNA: TGTGCCAGCAGCCAATTTCCCGGACTAGCGGGAGACACAGATACGCAGTATTTT

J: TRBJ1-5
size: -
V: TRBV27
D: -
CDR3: CASSPVNQPQHF
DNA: TGTGCCAGCAGTCCAGTTAATCAGCCCCAGCATTTT

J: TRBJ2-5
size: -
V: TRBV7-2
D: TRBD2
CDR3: CASSLATSGRRETQYF
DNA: TGTGCCAGCAGCTTAGCGACTAGCGGGAGACGAGAGACCCAGTACTTC

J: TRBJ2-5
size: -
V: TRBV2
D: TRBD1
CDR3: CASSEEGGFGETQYF
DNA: TGTGCCAGCAGTGAAGAAGGGGGCTTCGGGGAGACCCAGTACTTC

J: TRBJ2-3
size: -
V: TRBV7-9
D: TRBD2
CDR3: CASSSGTSGQYTDTQYF
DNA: TGTGCCAGCAGCTCGGGGACTAGCGGCCAGTACACAGATACGCAGTATTTT

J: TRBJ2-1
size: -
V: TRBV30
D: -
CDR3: CAWSDGSSAYNEQFF
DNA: TGTGCCTGGAGTGATGGGAGTTCGGCATACAATGAGCAGTTCTTC

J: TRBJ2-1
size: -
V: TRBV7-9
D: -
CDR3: CASSPLFRNSYNEQFF
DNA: TGTGCCAGCAGCCCCCTATTCCGAAACTCCTACAATGAGCAGTTCTTC